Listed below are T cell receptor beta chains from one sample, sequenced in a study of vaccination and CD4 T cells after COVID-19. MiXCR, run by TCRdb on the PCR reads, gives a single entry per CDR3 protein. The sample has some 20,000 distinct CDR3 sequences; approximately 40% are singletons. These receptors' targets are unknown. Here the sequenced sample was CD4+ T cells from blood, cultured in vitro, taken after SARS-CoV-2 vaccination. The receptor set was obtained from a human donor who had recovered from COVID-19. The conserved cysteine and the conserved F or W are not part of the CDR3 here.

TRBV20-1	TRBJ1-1	SARSRGTPNTEAF
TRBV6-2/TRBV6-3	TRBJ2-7	ASRPSGRAYEQY
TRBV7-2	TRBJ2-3	ASSPQTGHTDTQY
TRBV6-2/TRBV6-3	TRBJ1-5	ASSSAYQPQH
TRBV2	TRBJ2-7	ASSERATVNEQY
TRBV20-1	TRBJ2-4	SARDRVRRDIQY
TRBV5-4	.	ASSLGGPVDEQY
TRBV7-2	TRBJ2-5	ASSPPGQQETQY
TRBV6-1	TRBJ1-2	ASSAGTVNYGYT
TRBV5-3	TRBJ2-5	ASSLEPSGSWGTQY
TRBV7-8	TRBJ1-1	ASSLDRMNTEAF
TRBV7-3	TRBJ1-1	ASSLSGAGTEAF
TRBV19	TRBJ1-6	ASTSGEGYSPLH
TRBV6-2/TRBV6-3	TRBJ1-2	ASSYSTTGPVNYGYT
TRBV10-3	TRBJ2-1	AISEGAGGYNEQF
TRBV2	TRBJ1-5	ASSASDPYGVYSNQPQH
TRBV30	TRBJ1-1	AWSLANEAF
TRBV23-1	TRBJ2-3	ASSQSSRDRGTDTQY
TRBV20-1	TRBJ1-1	SARSTAIKTEAF
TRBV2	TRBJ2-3	ASRGLAGTDTQY
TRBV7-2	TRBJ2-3	ASSLETDTQY
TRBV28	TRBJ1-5	ASSPPGGQSNQPQH
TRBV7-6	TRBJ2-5	ASSLDYGGEETQY
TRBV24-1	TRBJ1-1	APTQGGVMNTEAF
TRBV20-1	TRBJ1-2	SASYGTPISPRYYGYT
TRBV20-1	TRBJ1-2	SATPGRTNYGYT
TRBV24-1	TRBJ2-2	ATSDLDTGELF
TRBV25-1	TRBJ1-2	ASGGDGYT
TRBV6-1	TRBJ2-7	ASSDLAGSAYEQY
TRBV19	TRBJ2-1	ASSIAVGDEQF
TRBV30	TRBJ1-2	ANPGQLYGYT